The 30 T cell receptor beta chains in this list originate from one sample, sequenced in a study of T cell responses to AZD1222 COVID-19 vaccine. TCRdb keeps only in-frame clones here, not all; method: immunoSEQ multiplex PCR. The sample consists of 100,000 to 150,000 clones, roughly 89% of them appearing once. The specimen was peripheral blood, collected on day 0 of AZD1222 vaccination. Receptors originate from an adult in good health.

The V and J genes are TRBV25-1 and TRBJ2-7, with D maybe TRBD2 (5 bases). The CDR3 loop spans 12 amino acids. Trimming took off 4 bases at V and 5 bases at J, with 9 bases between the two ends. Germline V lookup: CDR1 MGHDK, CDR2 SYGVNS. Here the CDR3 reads CASSGGPHEQYF. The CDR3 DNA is TGTGCCAGCAGTGGAGGGCCCCACGAGCAGTACTTC.

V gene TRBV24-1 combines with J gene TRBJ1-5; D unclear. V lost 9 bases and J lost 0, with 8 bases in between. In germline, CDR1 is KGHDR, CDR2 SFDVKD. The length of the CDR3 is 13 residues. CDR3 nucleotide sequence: TGTGCCACCCAGGCATATAGCAATCAGCCCCAGCATTTT. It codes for CATQAYSNQPQHF.

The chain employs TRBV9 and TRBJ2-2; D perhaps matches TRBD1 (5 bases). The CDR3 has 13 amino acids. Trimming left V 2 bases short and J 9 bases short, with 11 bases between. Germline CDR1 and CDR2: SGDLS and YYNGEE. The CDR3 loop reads CASSVGRHRELFF. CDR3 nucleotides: TGTGCCAGCAGCGTGGGGCGTCACCGGGAGCTGTTTTTT. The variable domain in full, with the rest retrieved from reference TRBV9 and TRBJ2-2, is DSGVTQTPKHLITATGQRVTLRCSPRSGDLSVYWYQQSLDQGLQFLIQYYNGEERAKGNILERFSAQQFPDLHSELNLSSLELGDSALYFCASSVGRHRELFFGEGSRLTVL.

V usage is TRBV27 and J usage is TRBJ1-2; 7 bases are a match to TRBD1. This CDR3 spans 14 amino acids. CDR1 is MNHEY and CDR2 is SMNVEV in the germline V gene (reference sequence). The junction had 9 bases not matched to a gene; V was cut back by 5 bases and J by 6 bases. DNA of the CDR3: TGTGCCAGCAGTCCCAGACAGGGTGGGCATGGCTACACCTTC. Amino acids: CASSPRQGGHGYTF.

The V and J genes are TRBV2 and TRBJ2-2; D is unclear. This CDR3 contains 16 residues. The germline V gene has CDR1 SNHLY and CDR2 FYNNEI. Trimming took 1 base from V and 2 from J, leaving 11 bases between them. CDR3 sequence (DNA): TGTGCCAGCAGTGAAGGAGGTGCAGCAAACACCGGGGAGCTGTTTTTT. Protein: CASSEGGAANTGELFF.

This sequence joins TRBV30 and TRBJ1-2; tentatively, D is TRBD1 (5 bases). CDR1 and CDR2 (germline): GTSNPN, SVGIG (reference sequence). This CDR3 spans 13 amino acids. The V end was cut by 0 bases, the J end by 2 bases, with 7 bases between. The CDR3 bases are TGTGCCTGGAGTGTGGGGCAGAACTATGGCTACACCTTC. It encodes CAWSVGQNYGYTF.

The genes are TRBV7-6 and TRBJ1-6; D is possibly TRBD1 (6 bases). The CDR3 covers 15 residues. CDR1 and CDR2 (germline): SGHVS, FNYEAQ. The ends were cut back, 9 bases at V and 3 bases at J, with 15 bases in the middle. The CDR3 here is CASTEGGNYNSPLHF. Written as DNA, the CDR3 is TGTGCCAGTACAGAAGGGGGGAACTATAATTCACCCCTCCACTTT.

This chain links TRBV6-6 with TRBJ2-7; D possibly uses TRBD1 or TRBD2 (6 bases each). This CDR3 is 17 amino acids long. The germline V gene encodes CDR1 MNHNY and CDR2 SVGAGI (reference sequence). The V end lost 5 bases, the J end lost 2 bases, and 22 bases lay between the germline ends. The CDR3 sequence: CASSHPVGGQTPYEQYF. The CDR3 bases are TGTGCCAGCAGTCACCCAGTAGGGGGGCAGACTCCCTACGAGCAGTACTTC.

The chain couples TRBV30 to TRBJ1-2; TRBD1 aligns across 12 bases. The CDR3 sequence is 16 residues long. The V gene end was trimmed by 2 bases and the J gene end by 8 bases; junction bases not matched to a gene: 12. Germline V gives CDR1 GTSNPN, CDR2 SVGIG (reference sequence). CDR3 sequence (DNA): TGTGCCTGGAGTCTGCGGGGCGGGACAGGGGGCCGGGGCTACACCTTC. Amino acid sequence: CAWSLRGGTGGRGYTF.

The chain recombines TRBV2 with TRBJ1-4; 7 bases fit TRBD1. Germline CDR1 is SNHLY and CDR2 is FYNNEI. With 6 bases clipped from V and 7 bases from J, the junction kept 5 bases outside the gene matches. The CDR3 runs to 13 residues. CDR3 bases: TGTGCCAGCAGCGGGGACAGAACTGAAAAACTGTTTTTT. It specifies CASSGDRTEKLFF.

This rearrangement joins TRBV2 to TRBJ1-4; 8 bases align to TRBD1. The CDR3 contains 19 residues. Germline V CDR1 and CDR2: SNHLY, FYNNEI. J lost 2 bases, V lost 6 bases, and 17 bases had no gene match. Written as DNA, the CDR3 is TGTGCCAGCAGGCCCGGCGGGAGACAGGGGTTATCCACTAATGAAAAACTGTTTTTT. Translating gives CASRPGGRQGLSTNEKLFF.

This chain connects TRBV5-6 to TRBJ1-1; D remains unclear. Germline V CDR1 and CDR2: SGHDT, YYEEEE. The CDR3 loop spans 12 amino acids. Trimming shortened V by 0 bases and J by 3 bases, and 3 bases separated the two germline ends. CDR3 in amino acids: CASSLGDTEAFF. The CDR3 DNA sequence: TGTGCCAGCAGCTTGGGAGACACTGAAGCTTTCTTT.

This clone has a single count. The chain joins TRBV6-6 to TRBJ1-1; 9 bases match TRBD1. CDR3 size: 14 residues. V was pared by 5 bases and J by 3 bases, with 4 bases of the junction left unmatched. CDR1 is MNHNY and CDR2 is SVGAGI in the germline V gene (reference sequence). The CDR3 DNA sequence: TGTGCCAGCAGTCCACAGGGGGCCGACACTGAAGCTTTCTTT. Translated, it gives CASSPQGADTEAFF.

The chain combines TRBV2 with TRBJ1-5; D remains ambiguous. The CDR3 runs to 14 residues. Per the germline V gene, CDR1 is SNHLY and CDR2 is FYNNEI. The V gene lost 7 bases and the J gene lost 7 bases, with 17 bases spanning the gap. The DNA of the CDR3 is TGTGCCAGCAAGAGTGTAGTTAGAGGACAGCCCCAGCATTTT. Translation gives CASKSVVRGQPQHF.

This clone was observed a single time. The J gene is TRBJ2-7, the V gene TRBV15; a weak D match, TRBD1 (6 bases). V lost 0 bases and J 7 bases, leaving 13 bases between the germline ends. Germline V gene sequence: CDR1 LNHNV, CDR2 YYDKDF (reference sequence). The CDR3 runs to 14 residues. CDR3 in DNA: TGTGCCACCAGCAGAGATGTTCAGGGGTTAGAGCAGTACTTC. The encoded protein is CATSRDVQGLEQYF.

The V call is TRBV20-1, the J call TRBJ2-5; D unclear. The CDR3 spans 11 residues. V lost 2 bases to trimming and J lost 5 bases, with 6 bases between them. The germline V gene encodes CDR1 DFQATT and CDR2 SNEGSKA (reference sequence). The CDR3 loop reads CSARMRETQYF. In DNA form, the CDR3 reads TGCAGTGCTAGAATGCGGGAGACCCAGTACTTC.

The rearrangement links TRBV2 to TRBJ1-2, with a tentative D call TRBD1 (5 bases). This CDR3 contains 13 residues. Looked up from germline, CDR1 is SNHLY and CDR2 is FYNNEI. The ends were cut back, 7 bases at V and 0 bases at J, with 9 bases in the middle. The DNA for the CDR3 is TGTGCCAGCACCTCGGACACTAACTATGGCTACACCTTC. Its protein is CASTSDTNYGYTF.

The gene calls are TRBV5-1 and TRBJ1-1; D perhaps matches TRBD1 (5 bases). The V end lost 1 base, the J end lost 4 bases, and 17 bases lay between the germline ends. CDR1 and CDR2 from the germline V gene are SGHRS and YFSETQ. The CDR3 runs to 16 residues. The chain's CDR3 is CASSLLRGLLGTEAFF. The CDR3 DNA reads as TGCGCCAGCAGCTTGTTGAGGGGCTTACTGGGCACTGAAGCTTTCTTT.

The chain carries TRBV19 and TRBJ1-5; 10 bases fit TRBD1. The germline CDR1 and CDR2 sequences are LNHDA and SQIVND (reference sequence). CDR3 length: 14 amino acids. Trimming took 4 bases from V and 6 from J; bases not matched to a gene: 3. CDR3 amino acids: CASSTWTGGQPQHF. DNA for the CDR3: TGTGCCAGTAGTACGTGGACAGGGGGTCAGCCCCAGCATTTT.

CDR3 in amino acids: CSASPPYTGELFF. Here the CDR3 DNA reads TGCAGTGCTAGTCCCCCCTACACCGGGGAGCTGTTTTTT. The rearrangement links TRBV20-1 to TRBJ2-2; D uncertain. Trimming cost V 3 bases and J 3 bases, with 8 bases left between them. Looked up from germline, CDR1 is DFQATT and CDR2 is SNEGSKA (reference sequence). The CDR3 has 13 amino acids.

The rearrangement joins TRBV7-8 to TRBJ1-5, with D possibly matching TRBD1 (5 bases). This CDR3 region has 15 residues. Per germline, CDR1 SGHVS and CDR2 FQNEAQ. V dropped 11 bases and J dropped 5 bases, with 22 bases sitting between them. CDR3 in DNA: TGTGCCGCCTCCTTCGGGGTAAGGGGCGATCAGCCCCAGCATTTT. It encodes CAASFGVRGDQPQHF.

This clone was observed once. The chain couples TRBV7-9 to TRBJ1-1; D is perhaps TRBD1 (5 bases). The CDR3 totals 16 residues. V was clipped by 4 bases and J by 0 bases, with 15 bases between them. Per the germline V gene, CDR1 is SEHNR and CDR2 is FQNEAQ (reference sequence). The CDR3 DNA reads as TGTGCCAGCAGCTCCCTCGGGACGAAAATGAACACTGAAGCTTTCTTT. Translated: CASSSLGTKMNTEAFF.

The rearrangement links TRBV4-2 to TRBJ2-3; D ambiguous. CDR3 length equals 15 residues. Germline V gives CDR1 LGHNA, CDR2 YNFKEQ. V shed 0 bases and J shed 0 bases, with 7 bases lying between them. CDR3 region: CASSQEPQSTDTQYF. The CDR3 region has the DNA TGTGCCAGCAGCCAAGAGCCCCAGAGCACAGATACGCAGTATTTT.

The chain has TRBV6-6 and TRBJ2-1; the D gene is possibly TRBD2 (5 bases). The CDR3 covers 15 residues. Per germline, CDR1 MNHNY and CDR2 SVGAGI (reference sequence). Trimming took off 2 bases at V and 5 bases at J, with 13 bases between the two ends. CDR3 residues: CASSYNLARNNEQFF. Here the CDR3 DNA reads TGTGCCAGCAGTTACAACTTAGCGAGAAACAATGAGCAGTTCTTC.

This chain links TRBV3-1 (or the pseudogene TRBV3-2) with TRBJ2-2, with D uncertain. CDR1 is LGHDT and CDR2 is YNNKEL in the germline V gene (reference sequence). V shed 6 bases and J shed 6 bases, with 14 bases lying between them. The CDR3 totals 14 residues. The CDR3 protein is CASRERLDSGELFF. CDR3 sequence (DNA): TGTGCCAGCAGAGAAAGGCTAGACTCCGGGGAGCTGTTTTTT.

In nucleotides, the CDR3 is TGTGCCAGTAGTATATTTGCGGGGGCGAACAATCAGCCCCAGCATTTT. This encodes CASSIFAGANNQPQHF. V gene TRBV19 combines with J gene TRBJ1-5, with D possibly being TRBD1 (6 bases). Germline V CDR1 and CDR2: LNHDA, SQIVND (reference sequence). V was trimmed by 2 bases and J by 3 bases, leaving 14 bases between them. The CDR3 consists of 16 residues.

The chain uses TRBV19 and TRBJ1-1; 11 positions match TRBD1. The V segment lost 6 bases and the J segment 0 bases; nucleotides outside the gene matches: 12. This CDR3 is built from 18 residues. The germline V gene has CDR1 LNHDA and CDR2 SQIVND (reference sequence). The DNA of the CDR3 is TGTGCCAGTAGCTCCCCCGGGACAGGGGGATTCATGAACACTGAAGCTTTCTTT. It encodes CASSSPGTGGFMNTEAFF.

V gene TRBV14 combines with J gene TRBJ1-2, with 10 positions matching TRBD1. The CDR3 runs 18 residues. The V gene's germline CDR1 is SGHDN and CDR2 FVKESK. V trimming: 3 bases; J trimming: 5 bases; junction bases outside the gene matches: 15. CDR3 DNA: TGTGCCAGCAGCCAGCCTATTGGGGACAGGGGAGTCGGGTATGGCTACACCTTC. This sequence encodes CASSQPIGDRGVGYGYTF.

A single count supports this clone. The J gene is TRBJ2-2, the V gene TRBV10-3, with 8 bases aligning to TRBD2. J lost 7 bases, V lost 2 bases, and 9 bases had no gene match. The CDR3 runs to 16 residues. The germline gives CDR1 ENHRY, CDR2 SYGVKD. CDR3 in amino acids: CAISESRAGEIGELFF. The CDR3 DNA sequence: TGTGCCATCAGTGAGAGCCGAGCGGGAGAGATCGGGGAGCTGTTTTTT.

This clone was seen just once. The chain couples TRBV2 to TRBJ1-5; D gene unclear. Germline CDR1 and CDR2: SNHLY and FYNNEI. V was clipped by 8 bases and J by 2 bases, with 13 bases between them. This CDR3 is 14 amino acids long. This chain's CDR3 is CASAELSGNQPQHF. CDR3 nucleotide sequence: TGTGCCAGCGCCGAACTAAGTGGCAATCAGCCCCAGCATTTT.